This T cell receptor (beta chain) appears in the sequencing data of a study of shared clonotypes between healthy human individuals. Study information: Per-donor plates numbered three CD4 naive, three CD4 memory, two CD8 naive and one CD8 memory.

Study conclusions and caveats: Clonotype sharing levels among donors were expected to vary with sequencing depth. Across four donors, naive CD4 shared around 5.4%, naive CD8 over 3%, memory CD4 about 2.4%, memory CD8 about 0.38%. The donor pool, a small one, limited the genetic and exposure-history diversity represented.

Assay: immunoSEQ multiplex PCR; the TCRdb copy retains only in-frame clones and omits some. The data hold around 2.5 million clones, with 80% to 95% observed a single time. The germline V gene has CDR1 SNHLY and CDR2 FYNNEI. CDR3 length equals 16 residues. Trimming cost V 5 bases and J 5 bases; bases outside gene matches: 11. On this clone: The antigen remains unidentified.

Sequenced material: naive CD4+ T cells from PBMCs. Specified subset: CD45RA+ positively selected. J is TRBJ2-5 and V is TRBV2, with 10 bases aligning to TRBD2. The receptor's source is a man younger than 35 in good health. Some clones in this sample may be carry-over from other donors' samples. As DNA, the CDR3 is TGTGCCAGCAGTCGGACATCTAGCGGGAGAGGTGAGACCCAGTACTTC. Protein: CASSRTSSGRGETQYF.